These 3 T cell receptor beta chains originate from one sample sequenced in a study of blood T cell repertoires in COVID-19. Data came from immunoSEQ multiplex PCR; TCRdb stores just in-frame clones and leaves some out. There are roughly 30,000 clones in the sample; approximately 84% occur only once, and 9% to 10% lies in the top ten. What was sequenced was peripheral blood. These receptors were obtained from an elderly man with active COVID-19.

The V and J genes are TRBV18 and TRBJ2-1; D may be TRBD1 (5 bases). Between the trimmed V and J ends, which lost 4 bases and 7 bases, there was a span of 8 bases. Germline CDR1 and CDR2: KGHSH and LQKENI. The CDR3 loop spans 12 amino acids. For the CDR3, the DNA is TGTGCCAGCTCACGCGACAGAAATGAGCAGTTCTTC. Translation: CASSRDRNEQFF.

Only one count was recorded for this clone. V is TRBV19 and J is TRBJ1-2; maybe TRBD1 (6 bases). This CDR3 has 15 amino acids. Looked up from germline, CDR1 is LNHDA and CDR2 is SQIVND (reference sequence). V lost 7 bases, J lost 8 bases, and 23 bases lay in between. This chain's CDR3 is CASNTIHRVKSGYTF. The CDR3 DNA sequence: TGTGCCAGTAACACAATCCACAGGGTTAAGAGCGGCTACACCTTC.

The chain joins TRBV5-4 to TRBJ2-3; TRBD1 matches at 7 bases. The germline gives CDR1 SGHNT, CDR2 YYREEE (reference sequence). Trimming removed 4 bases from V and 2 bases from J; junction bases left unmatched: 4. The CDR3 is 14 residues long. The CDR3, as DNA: TGTGCCAGCAGCCAGACAGGGAACACAGATACGCAGTATTTT. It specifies CASSQTGNTDTQYF.